This TCR beta chain was observed in a study of blood T cell repertoires in COVID-19. The overall study: T cells, B-cell-depleted T cells, or PBMCs provided the cDNA or gDNA that served as material.

CDR1 is SGHNT, CDR2 YENEEA, per germline. V lost 7 bases to trimming and J lost 3 bases, with 19 bases between them. The CDR3 has 15 amino acids. Profiling relied on immunoSEQ multiplex PCR, and the TCRdb table lists in-frame clones only, not all of them. The sample includes about 240,000 clones, approximately 85% of them seen just once. V is TRBV11-3 and J is TRBJ2-7, with D possibly matching TRBD2 (7 bases). The clonotype was recovered from a woman in her twenties or thirties with acute or convalescent COVID-19. The source material was peripheral blood. CDR3 DNA: TGTGCCAGCAACCACCCTGCGGGGGCAATCTACGAGCAGTACTTC. This sequence encodes CASNHPAGAIYEQYF. The full variable domain, with the rest looked up from reference TRBV11-3 and TRBJ2-7, is EAGVVQSPRYKIIEKKQPVAFWCNPISGHNTLYWYLQNLGQGPELLIRYENEEAVDDSQLPKDRFSAERLKGVDSTLKIQPAELGDSAVYLCASNHPAGAIYEQYFGPGTRLTVT.